One TCR beta chain is described in this entry. This sample is drawn from a study of patients and donors after allogeneic stem cell transplantation. TCRdb redid the calling of the RT-PCR reads with MiXCR, one entry per CDR3 protein. The table lists more than 150,000 distinct CDR3 sequences, around two fifths of them singletons. J lost 0 bases, V lost 1 base, and 4 bases had no gene match. The CDR3 totals 16 residues. CDR1 is SNHLY and CDR2 is FYNNEI in the germline V gene. The sequenced material came from blood, either unsorted or a sorted T cell fraction (not recorded which). The clonotype was recovered from a human donor who was either an allogeneic HSCT recipient or a stem cell or donor lymphocyte infusion donor (not recorded which). It is not recorded whose cells these are; they may come from a transplant donor. V usage is TRBV2 and J usage is TRBJ2-7; the match to TRBD2 covers 9 bases. Here the CDR3 reads CASSEELAGVSYEQYF. In DNA form, the CDR3 reads TGTGCCAGCAGTGAAGAACTAGCGGGTGTCTCCTACGAGCAGTACTTC.